This T cell receptor beta chain appears in the sequencing data of a study of cytomegalovirus exposure and HLA in healthy donors (dated by TCRdb to the late 2010s). With respect to the entire study: An earlier analysis of approximately 640 of the donors reported 276 Gb of sequence data and 117 million unique TCR beta sequences from some 180 million T cells. An early release that covered some 640 HLA-typed donors contained approximately 300 gigabases of sequencing data and tens of millions of unique TCR sequences. Among the approximately 400 genotyped donors, more than 70% belonged to the genetic ancestry cluster associated with self-reported Caucasian donors. The aim of the study was to test whether cataloging public T cell receptors could identify signatures of past pathogen exposure. The study profiled the T cell repertoires of 666 subjects by immunosequencing and related them to cytomegalovirus serostatus. In addition to the first cohort of hundreds of subjects, a separate validation cohort of some 120 different subjects was used. To predict cytomegalovirus infection status, the study combined high-throughput TCR immunosequencing, statistical association of individual TCRs with disease status, and machine learning. In a later analysis, previously published TCR beta repertoires from roughly 710 donors were re-analyzed and high-resolution HLA genotyping was added so that TCR occurrence patterns could be studied. The later analysis used no new phenotypic data to find candidate immune exposures, relying instead on TCR beta sequences and their occurrence across donors. An earlier analysis of 587 of the donors used high-throughput TCR beta sequencing to judge whether each TCR beta V gene segment behaved as functional or pseudogenic. Donor age, sex, ethnicity and CMV serostatus were compiled together with the repertoire data. A later genetic analysis used genome-wide SNP genotypes for about three fifths of the 666 donors, treating that subset as a discovery cohort. Every discovery cohort repertoire had been produced on one sequencing platform. Both class I and class II loci were covered by HLA typing, at four-digit resolution. The number of typed donors differed by locus: about 620-630 for A, B, C, DRB1 and DQB1; approximately 520 for DQA1; around 610 for DPA1; and around 490 for DPB1. Five DR-DQ haplotypes were treated as single units for association and clustering because of strong linkage in the cohort. On average, over 200,000 unique TCR beta nucleotide sequences were sequenced per donor among fewer than 500 genotyped donors of the cohort, with 15% to 20% of those sequences being non-productive.

The full study reports these points: In an earlier analysis of 500 to 650 of the donors, most TCR beta V segments appeared in productive rearrangements about 87% or about 30% of the time, broadly matching IMGT annotations. Three of the identified cytomegalovirus-associated TCR beta chains were confirmed in vitro to be specific for cytomegalovirus antigens. A cluster of highly shared sequence variants was judged likely to represent a technical artifact of the sequencing pipeline. Immune exposure information for the cohort was limited to CMV serostatus. In a later analysis, 15,000 to 20,000 TCR beta sequences were associated with specific HLA alleles at a false discovery rate of 0.05. Compared with equally common non-associated chains, HLA-associated TCR beta chains in a later analysis were more clonally expanded and had lower generation probabilities. In a later analysis, the rate of TCR association differed among HLA loci, with DRB1 alleles having the most associated TCRs and HLA-C alleles having the fewest. A further reported finding was that TCR beta sequences accurately predicted the HLA-A and HLA-B alleles for most subjects in the first cohort. When HLA alleles, especially DR and DQ, strongly co-occurred, TCR associations were difficult to assign to individual alleles. Some IMGT-functional V segments, including TRBV6-2 and TRBV6-3, could not be told apart with the 87-base-pair reads, so those segments were excluded. Approximately 18 rarely observed V segments, including chromosome 9 orphons, were excluded from the earlier analysis of a few hundred of the donors because counts were too low. Because HLA typing was missing for some donors at each locus, association tests included only the typed subset. According to a later analysis, parvovirus B19, influenza, CMV and Epstein-Barr virus appeared linked to several top co-occurrence clusters. Correlated functional status among segregating V segments might be attributable to linkage disequilibrium, but an unknown experimental factor could not be ruled out. Presence/absence analyses assumed roughly uniform sequencing depth across donors, an assumption that may not hold. Most TCR sequences were seen in very few donors, while some public TCRs were found in many individuals. The authors suggested that the approach could potentially be extended to other disease states and immunological phenotypes. Compared with the 666-donor mean, donors in an Asian-associated ancestry cluster had fewer N-insertions in productive TCRs, according to a later genetic analysis. In a later analysis, most CMV-associated TCR beta chains were found to appear HLA-restricted, with HLA associations seemingly driven largely by CMV exposure. The classifier was reported to diagnose cytomegalovirus status with high specificity and sensitivity in both the original cohort and the validation cohort. In the study, some 160 TCR beta chains were listed as associated with cytomegalovirus. A later genetic analysis associated a missense DCLRE1C variant with V-gene and J-gene trimming of TCR beta chains, and an independent cohort replicated the association. In this cohort, only TCR beta chains were sequenced, and detectable features were limited by the absence of alpha or paired-chain data.

In total, approximately 700 healthy bone marrow donors made up the cohort. Cohort members were all nominally healthy when sampled, although unrecorded immune exposures were likely present. The donor was CMV seropositive and belonged to the group of 250 to 300 seropositive cohort members. Each donor provided a peripheral blood sample, and peripheral blood mononuclear cells were used for TCR beta sequencing. Genomic DNA extraction from the blood cell samples was performed with the Qiagen DNeasy Blood Extraction Kit. Comments on this clone: Its antigen is unknown.

The CDR3 runs 19 residues from the cysteine to the phenylalanine. CDR3 DNA is the only sequence kept; it has 57 bases, read in frame from the first base. Unmatched junction bases come to 11, with V trimmed by 1 base and J by 0 bases. Based on the germline V gene, the CDR1 and CDR2 sequences are SGHVS and FQNEAQ. Library creation used the immunoSEQ multiplex PCR assay. For the multiplex PCR, a mixture combining 60 forward primers for TCR Vbeta segments and 13 reverse primers for TCR Jbeta segments was used. The CDR3 region of rearranged TCR beta genes was amplified from genomic DNA by a multiplex PCR assay. Amplified TCR beta libraries were sequenced as 87-base-pair reads on the Illumina HiSeq System. On the study's bioinformatics: Across the 670 or so repertoires, a later analysis counted tens of millions of unique TCR beta chains, roughly 11 million of which were shared by at least two donors. To remove PCR and sequencing errors, raw reads were error-corrected and collapsed into unique sequences using a nearest-neighbor algorithm that merged closely related sequences. Alignment of CDR3 sequences to IMGT reference sequences was used to assign V, D and J gene segments. For a sequence to be retained, a match of at least six nucleotides was required to both a V gene segment and a J gene segment. A rearrangement was called productive if the CDR3 had no stop codons and remained in frame with V and J, and every other rearrangement was called non-productive. Following IMGT convention, CDR3 was defined as the stretch from the second conserved V-encoded cysteine to the conserved J-encoded phenylalanine. In an earlier analysis of 500 to 650 of the donors, sequences lacking an unambiguous match to a single V gene segment were excluded. In an earlier analysis of around 600 of the donors, V segments were called functional above 56.7% productive rearrangements and were called segregating when the between-donor standard deviation exceeded 5%. A statistical classification framework was developed to diagnose cytomegalovirus status using the catalog of TCR beta chain sequences. V and J gene assignment, in a later analysis, came from comparing TCR nucleotide sequences with IMGT/GENE-DB human TR gene sequences. The TCRdist pipeline was used in a later analysis to assign CDR3 sequences and most-parsimonious VDJ recombination scenarios. A later analysis defined each TCR beta chain by its CDR3 amino acid sequence plus V-gene family, and excluded reads lacking a unique V-gene family. A later analysis removed 592 highly shared, low-generation-probability nucleotide sequences to deal with suspected cross-contamination and a sequencing artifact. For each public chain, a later analysis derived a clonal expansion index from normalized ranks of inferred template counts within each repertoire. A later analysis computed generation probabilities with a VDJ recombination model fitted to out-of-frame rearrangements, and checked the results against IGoR. In a later analysis, hypergeometric tests were used to score TCR-TCR, TCR-HLA and TCR-CMV co-occurrence, with a repertoire-size bias correction applied to TCR pairs. In a later analysis, false discovery rates were estimated by permuting HLA or CMV assignments 20 times. In a later analysis, co-occurring TCRs were grouped using DBSCAN, and TCRdist sequence similarity was added for clustering within HLA-allele-positive subsets. Repertoires with fewer than 30,000 or more than 120,000 public chains were left out of co-occurrence clustering, as were a few repertoires with anomalous nucleotide sharing. Sourced from immuneACCESS, this table was stored by TCRdb with only in-frame sequences that have V and J called. A share of the clones is absent; for the studies checked, an unresolved V gene accounts for under half, and the remainder has no known explanation. V and J calls plus clone size are reproduced from that table; the DNA served to infer D and trimming. The table for this sample shows approximately 50,000 clones. Jointly, the top ten make up roughly 12% of the sample.

The TCR comes from a man aged 18 to 29 in good health and CMV-seropositive. The chain was built from TRBV7-8 and TRBJ2-3; a stretch of 9 junction bases matches TRBD2. The sequenced material came from PBMCs. The DNA sequence is given as TGTGCCAGCAGCTTAGAAGGGGTAGCGGGAGCATCTAGCACAGATACGCAGTATTTT. This sequence encodes CASSLEGVAGASSTDTQYF.